This TCR beta chain was sequenced during a study of CD8 T cells in cerebrospinal fluid in Alzheimer's disease. The germline CDR1 and CDR2 sequences are SNHLY and FYNNEI. The CDR3 spans 13 residues. CSF cells were profiled by 10X single-cell V(D)J and 5' expression. TCRdb re-called the 10x single-cell sequencing reads; every CDR3 protein appears as one record, without DNA. The repertoire shows some 1,100 distinct CDR3 sequences; the top ten hold about 8.6%. This clonotype is identified as large from frequency. Every participant was in good physical condition without acute infectious disease. The TCR comes from a human donor in good health. Sequences were obtained from cerebrospinal fluid. The V gene is TRBV2, the J gene TRBJ1-5. The CDR3 is CASTGTADQPQHF. Looking up the rest from reference TRBV2 and TRBJ1-5 gives the full variable domain: EPEVTQTPSHQVTQMGQEVILRCVPISNHLYFYWYRQILGQKVEFLVSFYNNEISEKSEIFDDQFSVERPDGSNFTLKIRSTKLEDSAMYFCASTGTADQPQHFGDGTRLSIL.